The clone carrying this TCR beta chain was seen a few times. Its antigen remains unidentified. This specimen comes from a study of T cell repertoires in cytomegalovirus infection. Points from the study as a whole: CMV-specific HLA-C-restricted TCR beta clonotypes dominated the ex vivo response.

CDR3 length: 19 amino acids. CDR1 and CDR2 from the germline V gene are SEHNR and FQNEAQ (reference sequence). Trimming cost V 6 bases and J 3 bases, with 29 bases left between them. TCRdb passed the reads through MiXCR, listing each CDR3 protein once. Altogether about 27,000 distinct CDR3 sequences are present, over 15% being singletons, with the ten largest covering about four fifths. V gene TRBV7-9 combines with J gene TRBJ2-5; tentatively, D is TRBD1 (6 bases). The receptor comes from a human donor in good health (CMV status not recorded). Some clones in this sample may be carry-over from other donors' samples. The material was CD8+ T cells from cultured PBMCs, obtained from culture after CMV antigen stimulation. The CDR3 protein is CASRQGDRYRVSREETQYF. The CDR3 region has the DNA TGTGCCAGCAGGCAAGGAGACAGGTACCGGGTTTCCCGGGAAGAGACCCAGTACTTC. The whole variable domain, remainder taken from reference TRBV7-9 and TRBJ2-5, is DTGVSQNPRHKITKRGQNVTFRCDPISEHNRLYWYRQTLGQGPEFLTYFQNEAQLEKSRLLSDRFSAERPKGSFSTLEIQRTEQGDSAMYLCASRQGDRYRVSREETQYFGPGTRLLVL.